This T cell receptor (beta chain) was identified during a study of shared clonotypes between healthy human individuals. The CDR3 loop spans 15 amino acids. The ends were cut back, 7 bases at V and 6 bases at J, with 18 bases in the middle. Germline V lookup: CDR1 SNHLY, CDR2 FYNNEI. Only in-frame clones appear in the TCRdb table, and some are missing; sequencing was by immunoSEQ multiplex PCR. The table has about 2 million clones, about 95% seen once. The material sequenced was naive CD4+ T cells sorted from blood. The subset is: CD45RA+ positively selected. The sequence derives from a man aged 18-30 years in good health. This rearrangement joins TRBV2 to TRBJ2-2; D is possibly TRBD2 (5 bases). The CDR3 sequence is CASTRATGRAGELFF. The CDR3 region has the DNA TGTGCCAGCACTAGAGCTACTGGGAGAGCCGGGGAGCTGTTTTTT.